One sample yielded the 27 T cell receptor beta chains listed below, sequenced in a study of CD8+CD57+ T cells in acquired aplastic anemia listed by TCRdb under 2018. These reads were obtained on an Illumina HiSeq 2000. Profiling of TCR beta VDJ combinations and CDR3 sequences used genomic DNA as the template. TCRdb handled the public reads itself, with Q25 trimming in fastp and clone calling in MiXCR, and kept productive beta chains. Rows with one shared CDR3 protein collapse into an entry with the most common genes and DNA. The table for this sample lists 150,000 to 200,000 distinct CDR3 sequences; 55% to 70% of them were counted only once. 45% of the sample is taken by the ten largest. Sequencing was carried out using sorted CD4+, CD8+, or CD8+CD57+ T cells (not recorded which) from PBMCs. These receptors were obtained from a human donor in good health.

This sequence joins TRBV20-1 and TRBJ2-7, with TRBD2 matching over 10 bases. CDR1 and CDR2 (germline): DFQATT, SNEGSKA (reference sequence). The trim removed 6 bases at V and 3 bases at J, leaving 23 bases unmatched. There are 19 residues in the CDR3. The CDR3 protein is CSAPSGGSSQGEGLYEQYF. CDR3 nucleotides: TGCAGTGCCCCTAGCGGGGGCAGCAGCCAAGGGGAGGGGCTCTACGAGCAGTACTTC.

This chain links TRBV15 with TRBJ2-6, with D unclear. The CDR3 sequence is 13 residues long. Trimming pared 3 bases from V and 4 bases from J, leaving 4 bases between. Germline V lookup: CDR1 LNHNV, CDR2 YYDKDF (reference sequence). The CDR3 coding sequence is TGTGCCACCAGCAGCGAGGGGGCCAACGTCCTGACTTTC. It yields the protein CATSSEGANVLTF.

Here the CDR3 reads CAISGSTSLGANVLTF. In nucleotides, the CDR3 is TGTGCCATCAGTGGATCGACATCCCTCGGGGCCAACGTCCTGACTTTC. This chain uses TRBV10-3 with TRBJ2-6, with D uncertain. This CDR3 spans 16 amino acids. V was trimmed by 4 bases and J by 4 bases, leaving 14 bases between them. Germline values: CDR1 ENHRY, CDR2 SYGVKD.

By sample fraction, this clonotype is medium-sized. The chain uses TRBV2 and TRBJ2-3; D is possibly TRBD1 (5 bases). The CDR3 has 15 amino acids. V was pared by 1 base and J by 0 bases, with 8 bases between. CDR1 and CDR2 (germline): SNHLY, FYNNEI. This CDR3 is CASSEGTSSTDTQYF. For the CDR3, the DNA is TGTGCCAGCAGTGAAGGGACAAGTAGCACAGATACGCAGTATTTT.

The chain combines TRBV12-3 or TRBV12-4 with TRBJ1-3; 9 nucleotides match TRBD1. Trimming removed 5 bases from V and 2 bases from J; junction bases left unmatched: 10. This CDR3 comprises 17 residues. This CDR3 is CASSQRTGAFAGNTIYF. The CDR3 DNA reads TGTGCCAGCAGTCAAAGGACAGGGGCTTTCGCTGGAAACACCATATATTTT.

The chain recombines TRBV20-1 with TRBJ2-5; TRBD2 matches at 8 bases. The trim removed 6 bases at V and 10 bases at J, leaving 7 bases unmatched. The CDR3 contains 11 residues. CDR1 is DFQATT, CDR2 SNEGSKA, per germline (reference sequence). DNA of the CDR3: TGCAGTGCAGAAACTAGCGGAGACCAGTACTTC. Translating it yields CSAETSGDQYF.

J is TRBJ2-7 and V is TRBV10-3; 9 nucleotides line up with TRBD2. V lost 8 bases to trimming and J lost 3 bases; unmatched junction nucleotides: 8. The CDR3 loop spans 14 amino acids. The V gene's germline CDR1 is ENHRY and CDR2 SYGVKD. The chain's CDR3 is CAIGRGGGDYEQYF. The CDR3 bases are TGTGCCATCGGTCGGGGCGGGGGGGACTACGAGCAGTACTTC.

CDR3 DNA: TGTGCCAGTAGTACGTATAGCGGGGGGGCCGTCCACGAGCAGTACTTC. Its translation is CASSTYSGGAVHEQYF. The chain uses TRBV19 and TRBJ2-7; TRBD2 matches at 11 bases. The junction had 10 bases not matched to a gene; V was cut back by 4 bases and J by 5 bases. From germline, CDR1 is LNHDA and CDR2 SQIVND (reference sequence). CDR3 size: 16 residues.

This clonotype was seen a few times. The rearrangement links TRBV14 to TRBJ1-1; 7 bases match TRBD1. From germline, CDR1 is SGHDN and CDR2 FVKESK. The junction had 5 bases not matched to a gene; V was cut back by 6 bases and J by 4 bases. This CDR3 comprises 13 residues. The CDR3 coding sequence is TGTGCCAGCAGTCAACAGGGGAGCACTGAAGCTTTCTTT. It codes for CASSQQGSTEAFF.

The sample holds a few counts of this clonotype. The chain is built from TRBV15 and TRBJ2-6; 7 bases align to TRBD1. Germline V gene data show CDR1 as LNHNV and CDR2 as YYDKDF (reference sequence). Trimming took 2 bases from V and 3 from J; bases not matched to a gene: 4. The CDR3 has 16 residues. CDR3 DNA: TGTGCCACCAGCAGATCCTGGACAGGTGGGGCCAACGTCCTGACTTTC. It encodes CATSRSWTGGANVLTF.

Remarks on this clonotype: An end of the junction does not agree with germline; a read error may underlie this. The V call is TRBV2, the J call TRBJ2-2; weak D call: TRBD2 (5 bases). This CDR3 has 11 amino acids. The germline V gene encodes CDR1 SNHLY and CDR2 FYNNEI. In DNA, the CDR3 is TGTGCCAGCAGTTACACCGGGGAGCTGCTTTTT. This sequence encodes CASSYTGELLF.

The V gene is TRBV12-3 or TRBV12-4, the J gene TRBJ1-3; no clear D gene. The CDR3 covers 14 residues. V gave up 3 bases and J gave up 3 bases, with 9 bases separating them. The CDR3 protein is CASSLLAGGNTIYF. The CDR3 DNA sequence: TGTGCCAGCAGTTTGCTTGCCGGTGGAAACACCATATATTTT.

In its sample, this clonotype was seen many times. V and J are TRBV7-9 and TRBJ2-7; no clear D gene. Germline V gene data show CDR1 as SEHNR and CDR2 as FQNEAQ (reference sequence). This CDR3 is 15 amino acids long. V was cut by 0 bases and J by 3 bases, with 12 bases left in between. This CDR3 is CASSLAPVDGYEQYF. The CDR3 nucleotides are TGTGCCAGCAGCTTAGCCCCGGTTGACGGCTACGAGCAGTACTTC.

This clonotype was seen just once. The chain carries TRBV7-6 and TRBJ2-1, with 9 bases matching TRBD2. The germline CDR1 and CDR2 sequences are SGHVS and FNYEAQ. This CDR3 has 16 amino acids. With V trimmed by 5 bases and J by 5 bases, 10 bases remained unmatched. The DNA of the CDR3 is TGTGCCAGCAGCGGGATCGCGGGGGGGCAGAACAATGAGCAGTTCTTC. This codes for CASSGIAGGQNNEQFF.

The chain uses TRBV19 and TRBJ2-7; 8 bases map to TRBD1. The ends lost 8 bases at V and 4 bases at J; junction bases unmatched: 10. CDR3 size: 14 residues. Germline lookup yields CDR1 LNHDA and CDR2 SQIVND (reference sequence). The CDR3: CASGLRDRKYEQYF. In nucleotides, the CDR3 is TGTGCCAGTGGCTTGCGGGACAGGAAGTACGAGCAGTACTTC.

This clonotype occurred many times. V usage is TRBV2 and J usage is TRBJ2-1; 7 bases are a match to TRBD2. Unmatched junction bases numbered 2, after V lost 2 bases and J lost 4 bases. This CDR3 spans 14 amino acids. Germline V lookup: CDR1 SNHLY, CDR2 FYNNEI. DNA of the CDR3: TGTGCCAGCAGTGAATGGCGGGAGTACAATGAGCAGTTCTTC. Encoded protein: CASSEWREYNEQFF.

This chain connects TRBV19 to TRBJ2-7; 14 nucleotides match TRBD2. The CDR3 consists of 16 residues. The V and J ends lost 1 base and 4 bases, in that order; junction bases with no gene match: 3. Germline CDR1 is LNHDA and CDR2 is SQIVND (reference sequence). CDR3 coding DNA: TGTGCCAGTAGTATAGGGGGACTAGCGGGAGCATACGAGCAGTACTTC. This translates into CASSIGGLAGAYEQYF.

This chain uses TRBV25-1 with TRBJ1-2; 12 nucleotides match TRBD1. The J segment lost 6 bases and the V segment lost 10 bases, leaving 6 bases of the junction unmatched. This CDR3 is 13 amino acids long. Germline V gene data show CDR1 as MGHDK and CDR2 as SYGVNS. CDR3 DNA sequence: TGTGCCACCGGGACAGGGGGCGAGGATGGCTACACCTTC. It translates to CATGTGGEDGYTF.

The chain couples TRBV29-1 to TRBJ2-6, with a possible D match to TRBD2 (5 bases). Germline V gives CDR1 SQVTM, CDR2 ANQGSEA. Trimming removed 4 bases from V and 1 base from J, with 14 bases in between. CDR3 size: 16 residues. The CDR3 reads CSVVYAGGSGANVLTF. The CDR3 DNA reads as TGCAGCGTTGTTTATGCGGGCGGGTCTGGGGCCAACGTCCTGACTTTC. The variable domain in full, with the rest retrieved from reference TRBV29-1 and TRBJ2-6, is SAVISQKPSRDICQRGTSLTIQCQVDSQVTMMFWYRQQPGQSLTLIATANQGSEATYESGFVIDKFPISRPNLTFSTLTVSNMSPEDSSIYLCSVVYAGGSGANVLTFGAGSRLTVL.

This chain links TRBV15 with TRBJ1-5; TRBD1 matches at 8 bases. Germline CDR1 is LNHNV and CDR2 is YYDKDF (reference sequence). The CDR3 runs to 14 residues. V lost 3 bases, J lost 7 bases, and 5 bases stayed unmatched. The CDR3 protein is CATSSQGATQPQHF. The CDR3 nucleotides read TGTGCCACCAGCAGCCAGGGGGCAACGCAGCCCCAGCATTTT.

The rearrangement uses TRBV6-5 and TRBJ1-5; D perhaps matches TRBD1 (5 bases). The length of the CDR3 is 13 residues. Germline V gene lookup returns CDR1 MNHEY and CDR2 SVGAGI. V was shortened by 8 bases and J by 2 bases, with 10 bases between the two germline ends. CDR3 nucleotide sequence: TGTGCCAGCCGCGACAGTGGCAATCAGCCCCAGCATTTT. Its protein is CASRDSGNQPQHF.

The rearrangement links TRBV12-3 or TRBV12-4 to TRBJ1-2; D remains ambiguous. Trimming removed 4 bases from V and 4 bases from J, with 16 bases in between. This CDR3 contains 15 residues. The CDR3 sequence: CASSSPWSDPYGYTF. In DNA, the CDR3 is TGTGCCAGCAGTTCACCTTGGTCGGATCCCTATGGCTACACCTTC.

The rearrangement joins TRBV7-8 to TRBJ1-3; D is undetermined. Trimming took off 5 bases at V and 0 bases at J, with 11 bases between the two ends. The CDR3 totals 15 residues. CDR1 and CDR2 from the germline V gene are SGHVS and FQNEAQ. DNA for the CDR3: TGTGCCAGCAGCGCGCGACCGAACTCTGGAAACACCATATATTTT. Translation gives CASSARPNSGNTIYF.

This clonotype was recorded a few times. The chain recombines TRBV10-2 with TRBJ2-2, with 8 bases matching TRBD2. The germline gives CDR1 WSHSY, CDR2 SAAADI. The CDR3 length is 15 residues. The V gene end was trimmed by 7 bases and the J gene end by 0 bases; junction bases not matched to a gene: 4. The CDR3 is CASTMGLANTGELFF. CDR3 in DNA: TGCGCCAGCACAATGGGACTAGCGAACACCGGGGAGCTGTTTTTT.

The chain is built from TRBV5-1 and TRBJ2-2; D unclear. Germline V gene data show CDR1 as SGHRS and CDR2 as YFSETQ. Deletions cut 2 bases from V and 2 bases from J, with 13 bases between. CDR3 length: 16 amino acids. CDR3 DNA sequence: TGCGCCAGCAGCTTCATGCCAACGGACAACACCGGGGAGCTGTTTTTT. Protein: CASSFMPTDNTGELFF.

The gene calls are TRBV10-3 and TRBJ1-2, with 9 bases aligning to TRBD1. CDR1 ENHRY and CDR2 SYGVKD come from the germline V gene. Germline trimming cut 2 bases from V and 5 bases from J; bases unmatched to any gene: 0. CDR3 length equals 13 residues. CDR3 nucleotides: TGTGCCATCAGTGAGGGACAGGGGTATGGCTACACCTTC. Amino acids: CAISEGQGYGYTF.

The sample holds many counts of this clonotype. The chain recombines TRBV4-2 with TRBJ2-7; D gene ambiguous. The CDR3 extends over 14 amino acids. Germline-derived CDR1 and CDR2 are LGHNA and YNFKEQ. V gave up 1 base and J gave up 6 bases, with 13 bases separating them. The DNA of the CDR3 is TGTGCCAGCAGCCAAGGCCAGGTCCTCGGCGAGCAGTACTTC. It encodes CASSQGQVLGEQYF.